This T cell receptor (beta chain) was sequenced in a study of T cells in localized non-small cell lung cancer (TCRdb year 2020). Turning to the overall study: Comparing tumors with uninvolved tumor-adjacent lungs, the study looked at the T cell repertoires of about 240 patients with early-stage NSCLC. All 250 or so NSCLC patients in the cohort were treatment-naive and had localized lung tumors that were resected. The mean age of the NSCLC patients was about 67 years, with 120 to 150 men and around 100 women.

At diagnosis, tumor, uninvolved tumor-adjacent lung and peripheral blood were collected and then preserved as a mix of FFPE and fresh-frozen material. Blood samples were analyzed as peripheral blood mononuclear cells for TCR repertoire profiling. The cysteine opens and the phenylalanine closes a CDR3 of 14 amino acids. Only the CDR3 DNA is retained, 42 bases long and in frame from the first base. CDR1 and CDR2 are drawn from the germline V gene: SGHRS, YFSETQ. V sheds 4 bases and J sheds 6 bases, leaving 16 bases between their ends. General findings and caveats noted by the study authors: Because multi-region tumor sequencing was not performed, intratumor heterogeneity could not be ruled out. Of the top 100 tumor clones, a median of roughly 53 were detected in paired uninvolved adjacent lung; roughly 29 were also among that lung's top 100. Because of the exploratory design, TCR variables were selected using unadjusted p-values without false-discovery rate correction. Uninvolved tumor-adjacent lung showed the highest T cell clonality, higher than tumor, which suggests more focused antigenic responses in the uninvolved tumor-adjacent lung. Higher blood T cell density associated with longer overall survival, while higher adjacent-lung clonality associated with shorter survival.

In regard to this clone: Its antigen is still unknown. Qualities for individual bases were not recorded, and no much larger clone is one base off.

The immunoSEQ Assay was used to sequence TCR beta CDR3 regions from DNA. The authors' pipeline ran thus. T cell density was computed as TCR beta template counts normalized to usable DNA estimated by amplifying housekeeping genes. Richness was estimated with the preseqR package, extrapolating to 400,000 templates for PBMC samples and 120,000 templates for tissue samples. Clonality was calculated as one minus Pielou's evenness. Tissue-enriched TCRs were identified by differential abundance testing using productive amino-acid clonotypes, minimum total count 5 and alpha 0.1. The Jaccard Index and the Morisita Overlap Index were used to measure how much the repertoires overlapped between compartments. TCR beta CDR3s were clustered by GLIPH together with public tetramer-defined viral CDR3s, and at least three viral sequences plus V-gene enrichment were required for viral motifs. TCRdb limited this immuneACCESS table to in-frame rearrangements with V and J called. A share of clones is missing; checked studies link under half to unresolved V genes, and the rest is unexplained. The V and J calls and the clone size are those of that table, but D and trimming were determined from the DNA. For this sample there are tens of thousands of clones; approximately 88% appear just once. The ten largest clonotypes hold 15% of the sample.

The sample consisted of peripheral blood, taken before any cancer treatment. Rearrangement joined TRBV5-1 to TRBJ1-1; perhaps TRBD1 is the D gene, with 6 bases matching. This sequence was found in a man aged 40 to 75 with stage I squamous cell lung carcinoma. The DNA reads as follows: TGCGCCAGCAGCCCTGGGGGCGGGGTACCTGAAGCTTTCTTT. This encodes CASSPGGGVPEAFF.